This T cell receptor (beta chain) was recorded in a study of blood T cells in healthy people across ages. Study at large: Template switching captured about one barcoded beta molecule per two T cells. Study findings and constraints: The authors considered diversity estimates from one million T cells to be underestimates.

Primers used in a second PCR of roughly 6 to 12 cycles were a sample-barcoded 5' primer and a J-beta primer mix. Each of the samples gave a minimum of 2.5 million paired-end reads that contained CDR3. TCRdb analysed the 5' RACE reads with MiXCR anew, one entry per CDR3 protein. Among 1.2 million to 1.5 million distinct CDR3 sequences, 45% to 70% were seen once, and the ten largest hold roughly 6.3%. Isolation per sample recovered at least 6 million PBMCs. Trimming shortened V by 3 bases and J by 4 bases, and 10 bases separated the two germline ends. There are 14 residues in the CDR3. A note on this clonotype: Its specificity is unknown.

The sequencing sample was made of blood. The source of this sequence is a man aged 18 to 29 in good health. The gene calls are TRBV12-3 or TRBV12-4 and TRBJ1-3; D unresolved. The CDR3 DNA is TGTGCCAGCAGTTTTCCTCCGGTGGGAAACACCATATATTTT. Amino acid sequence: CASSFPPVGNTIYF.